This entry features one T cell receptor beta chain sequence. Antigen specificity is unknown. These data belong to a study of OX40 agonist ivuxolimab in advanced cancers. General study points: There was clonal expansion of CD4+ and CD8+ blood T cells by week 6 at 0.1 to 3.0 mg/kg.

Data came from immunoSEQ multiplex PCR; TCRdb stores just in-frame clones and leaves some out. Among some 94,000 clones listed, roughly 95% were seen once. The V gene's germline CDR1 is SGHTA and CDR2 FQGNSA. J lost 4 bases, V lost 3 bases, and 8 bases had no gene match. This CDR3 spans 16 amino acids. The chain is built from TRBV7-2 and TRBJ2-7; 11 positions match TRBD1. The sequence was collected from an adult with an advanced solid tumor such as melanoma, head and neck, liver or kidney cancer. The starting material was CD4+ or CD8+ T cells sorted from blood, obtained in a trial of the OX40 agonist ivuxolimab. The CDR3 DNA sequence: TGTGCCAGCAGCTTTGCCGGGACAGGGGGTATTTACGAGCAGTACTTC. Translating gives CASSFAGTGGIYEQYF.